This entry lists 11 T cell receptor beta chains sequenced from one sample in a study of T cell changes during pregnancy in multiple sclerosis. Profiling relied on immunoSEQ multiplex PCR, and the TCRdb table lists in-frame clones only, not all of them. The top ten clones hold 0.49% of a sample with 60,000 or so clones, around 90% of them seen once. Specimen: CD4+ T cells from peripheral blood mononuclear cells, collected after pregnancy. The receptors derive from a female donor in good health, enrolled as a control in a pregnancy study.

A remark on this clone: The junction departs from germline at one end; a sequencing error may be responsible. The chain recombines TRBV7-7 with TRBJ2-5; maybe TRBD1 (5 bases). The CDR3 sequence is 15 residues long. The germline V gene has CDR1 SSHAT and CDR2 FNYEAQ (reference sequence). This CDR3 reads CASSLRGSREETQYF. The CDR3 bases are TGTGCTAGCAGCTTAAGGGGCAGTCGGGAAGAGACCCAGTACTTC.

The genes are TRBV30 and TRBJ2-7, with D unresolved. V was cut by 0 bases and J by 0 bases, with 21 bases left in between. The length of the CDR3 is 18 residues. CDR1 and CDR2 from the germline V gene are GTSNPN and SVGIG (reference sequence). This chain's CDR3 is CAWSVRVDSYTNSYEQYF. Here the CDR3 DNA reads TGTGCCTGGAGTGTACGGGTTGATAGCTACACAAACTCCTACGAGCAGTACTTC.

The CDR3 loop is CASSQGASGGAFNEQFF. The CDR3, as DNA: TGCGCCAGCAGCCAGGGCGCTAGCGGGGGGGCTTTCAATGAGCAGTTCTTC. V usage is TRBV5-1 and J usage is TRBJ2-1; 12 bases fit TRBD2. The CDR3 runs to 17 residues. The germline V gene has CDR1 SGHRS and CDR2 YFSETQ. The V segment lost 4 bases and the J segment 6 bases; nucleotides outside the gene matches: 11.

The count of this clone is one. The genes are TRBV7-9 and TRBJ1-2; D gene unclear. Germline CDR1 and CDR2: SEHNR and FQNEAQ (reference sequence). Trimming took 5 bases from V and 4 from J, leaving 11 bases between them. The CDR3 has 13 amino acids. The CDR3 spells CASSQNGIYGYTF. DNA for the CDR3: TGTGCCAGCAGCCAAAACGGGATCTATGGCTACACCTTC. The full variable domain, in which reference TRBV7-9 and TRBJ1-2 provide the parts outside the CDR3, is DTGVSQNPRHKITKRGQNVTFRCDPISEHNRLYWYRQTLGQGPEFLTYFQNEAQLEKSRLLSDRFSAERPKGSFSTLEIQRTEQGDSAMYLCASSQNGIYGYTFGSGTRLTVV.

In DNA form, the CDR3 reads TGTGCCATCAGTGGGGGGGGGTCAGATACGCAGTATTTT. It translates to CAISGGGSDTQYF. The chain recombines TRBV10-3 with TRBJ2-3, with TRBD2 identical over 7 bases. The V gene's germline CDR1 is ENHRY and CDR2 SYGVKD. The CDR3 consists of 13 residues. V gave up 4 bases and J gave up 4 bases; unmatched junction bases: 2.

The V gene is TRBV23-1, the J gene TRBJ1-2; TRBD1 might be the D (5 bases). TRBV23-1 is filed as an ORF, its function uncertain. V gave up 0 bases and J gave up 4 bases, with 15 bases separating them. The CDR3 extends over 16 amino acids. Written as DNA, the CDR3 is TGCGCCAGCAGTCAATCGACAGAGCGAGGTTCCTATGGCTACACCTTC. This sequence encodes CASSQSTERGSYGYTF.

The V gene is TRBV6-6, the J gene TRBJ2-1; D is possibly TRBD2 (6 bases). Trimming stripped 2 bases from V and 6 bases from J, with 8 bases between. CDR1 is MNHNY and CDR2 is SVGAGI in the germline V gene (reference sequence). The CDR3 has 13 residues. The CDR3 loop is CASSYRLVNEQFF. As DNA, the CDR3 is TGTGCCAGCAGTTACCGACTAGTCAATGAGCAGTTCTTC.

This chain uses TRBV9 with TRBJ1-2, with D possibly matching TRBD1 (6 bases). The CDR3 is 15 residues long. The V gene lost 0 bases and the J gene lost 2 bases, with 11 bases spanning the gap. Germline values: CDR1 SGDLS, CDR2 YYNGEE. CDR3 nucleotide sequence: TGTGCCAGCAGCGTAGGACTCCAGGGGAACTATGGCTACACCTTC. Translated, it gives CASSVGLQGNYGYTF.

V and J are TRBV27 and TRBJ2-5; 9 bases match TRBD1. V lost 3 bases to trimming and J lost 5 bases; unmatched junction nucleotides: 4. CDR1 and CDR2 from the germline V gene are MNHEY and SMNVEV (reference sequence). There are 14 residues in the CDR3. CDR3 DNA sequence: TGTGCCAGCAGTTTGAACAGGGGGCGTGAGACCCAGTACTTC. As protein: CASSLNRGRETQYF.

The chain links TRBV27 to TRBJ1-5; no clear D. The CDR3 runs to 17 residues. Germline V gene data show CDR1 as MNHEY and CDR2 as SMNVEV (reference sequence). V lost 4 bases and J lost 0, with 16 bases in between. CDR3 in amino acids: CASSSLFAVSSNQPQHF. DNA for the CDR3: TGTGCCAGCAGTTCTCTTTTCGCGGTCAGTAGCAATCAGCCCCAGCATTTT.

The J gene is TRBJ1-6, the V gene TRBV19; D is ambiguous. V lost 3 bases to trimming and J lost 7 bases, with 4 bases between them. The length of the CDR3 is 12 residues. The germline gives CDR1 LNHDA, CDR2 SQIVND (reference sequence). The DNA of the CDR3 is TGTGCCAGTAGTATTACAAATTCACCCCTCCACTTT. It encodes CASSITNSPLHF. The full variable domain, completed using reference TRBV19 and TRBJ1-6, is DGGITQSPKYLFRKEGQNVTLSCEQNLNHDAMYWYRQDPGQGLRLIYYSQIVNDFQKGDIAEGYSVSREKKESFPLTVTSAQKNPTAFYLCASSITNSPLHFGNGTRLTVT.